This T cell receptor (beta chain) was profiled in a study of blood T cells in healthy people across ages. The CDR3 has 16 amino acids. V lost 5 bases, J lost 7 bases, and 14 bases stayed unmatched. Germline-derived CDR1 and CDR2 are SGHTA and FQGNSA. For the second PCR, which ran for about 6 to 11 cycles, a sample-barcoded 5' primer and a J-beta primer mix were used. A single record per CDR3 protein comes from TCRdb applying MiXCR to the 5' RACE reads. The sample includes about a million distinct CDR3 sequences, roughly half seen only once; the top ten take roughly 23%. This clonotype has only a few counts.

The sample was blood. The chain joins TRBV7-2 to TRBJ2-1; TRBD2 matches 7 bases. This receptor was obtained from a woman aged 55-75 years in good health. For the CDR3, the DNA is TGTGCCAGCAGCCTGGTGGGGGGAGGAGCGGGAAATGAGCAGTTCTTC. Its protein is CASSLVGGGAGNEQFF.